This is a list of T cell receptor beta chains from one sample in a study of OX40 agonist ivuxolimab in advanced cancers. Here immunoSEQ multiplex PCR was the method, and the copy in TCRdb shows in-frame clones only, minus some. Of approximately 58,000 clones in the sample, approximately 81% were seen once. Sequences were derived from CD4+ or CD8+ T cells sorted from blood, sampled in a trial of the OX40 agonist ivuxolimab. The receptor source for this set is an adult with an advanced solid tumor such as melanoma, head and neck, liver or kidney cancer. Both conserved end residues are trimmed from each CDR3. A row's size may be missing; if present it is once, few, many or a size class.

v_call	clone_size	j_call	cdr3_aa
TRBV5-5	once	TRBJ1-1	ASSLGFGAEAF
TRBV7-3	.	TRBJ2-7	ASSPSHGAYEQY
TRBV7-3	.	TRBJ2-5	ASSPGGGETQY
TRBV28	.	.	ASSHPGLGYEGGEQY
TRBV5-1	.	TRBJ2-1	ASSWGTGGYNEQF
TRBV30	.	TRBJ2-5	AWSAGQGEQETQY
TRBV7-9	.	TRBJ2-1	ASSLMWDRDFNEQF
TRBV18	.	TRBJ1-1	ASSPQSRGDTEAF
TRBV19	.	TRBJ1-1	ASSMVGGTEAF
TRBV5-4	once	TRBJ2-1	ASSPGLAWNNEQF
TRBV6-1	.	TRBJ2-1	ASSLDGVGGEQF
TRBV2	.	TRBJ1-5	ASSPRTGGQPQH
TRBV6-1	.	TRBJ1-4	ASSGNRDGGREKLF
TRBV6-6	once	TRBJ2-7	ASKKGTGGYEQY
TRBV18	few	TRBJ1-1	ASSLTGLNTEAF
TRBV2	.	TRBJ2-1	ASSPQGVDNEQF
TRBV29-1	.	TRBJ1-3	SVSTGGGNTIY
TRBV29-1	few	TRBJ2-5	SVDAGQGRRETQY
TRBV14	.	TRBJ2-7	ASSQMGQGYSYEQY
TRBV6-1	.	TRBJ1-1	ASSDYRGLSTEAF
TRBV4-2	.	TRBJ1-2	ASSQDGQPDYGYT
TRBV7-2	.	TRBJ2-2	ASSRQGVTGELF
TRBV6-5	.	TRBJ1-1	ASSSQASKAF
TRBV6-6	.	TRBJ2-7	ATLGLAGGSYEQY
TRBV7-2	.	TRBJ2-3	ASSRQGANTDTQY
TRBV5-1	.	TRBJ1-2	ASSEPGTGGHGYT
TRBV7-2	.	TRBJ2-5	ASSLGSAGGGQETQY
TRBV15	.	TRBJ2-7	ATSRDPGEEQY
TRBV7-8	.	TRBJ1-5	ASSNRQGGNQPQH
TRBV19	.	TRBJ2-2	ASSTPSGRGRRNTGELF
TRBV5-4	.	TRBJ2-5	ASSQGSPGRQIGETQY
TRBV19	.	TRBJ2-7	ASSRTSGNHWEQY
TRBV7-3	.	TRBJ2-1	ASSLRGWGGEQF
TRBV7-2	.	TRBJ2-3	ASSSRTGWALNTDTQY
TRBV25-1	.	TRBJ1-4	ASSEPGSNEKLF
TRBV29-1	many	TRBJ2-4	SVGQGAGIQY
TRBV30	.	TRBJ2-7	AWRKGQGEQY
TRBV2	.	TRBJ1-2	ASGRTGNYGYT